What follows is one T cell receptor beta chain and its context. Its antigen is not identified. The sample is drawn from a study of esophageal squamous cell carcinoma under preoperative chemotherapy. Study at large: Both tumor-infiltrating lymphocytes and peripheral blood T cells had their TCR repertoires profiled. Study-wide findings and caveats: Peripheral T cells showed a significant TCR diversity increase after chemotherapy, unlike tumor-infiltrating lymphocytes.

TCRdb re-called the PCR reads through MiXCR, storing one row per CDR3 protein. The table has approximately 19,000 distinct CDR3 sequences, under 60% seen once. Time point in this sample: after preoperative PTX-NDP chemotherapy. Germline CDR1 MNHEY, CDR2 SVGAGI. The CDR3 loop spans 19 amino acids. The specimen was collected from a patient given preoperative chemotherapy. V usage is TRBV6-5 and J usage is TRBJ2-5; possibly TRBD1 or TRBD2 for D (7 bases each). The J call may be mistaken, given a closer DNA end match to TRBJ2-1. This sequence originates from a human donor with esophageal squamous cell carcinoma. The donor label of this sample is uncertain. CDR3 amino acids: CASSYSGALPGGRQGEQFF. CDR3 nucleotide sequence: TGTGCCAGCAGTTACTCCGGGGCTCTCCCCGGCGGGAGACAGGGTGAGCAGTTCTTC.